This T cell receptor (beta chain) appears in the sequencing data of a study of cytomegalovirus exposure and HLA in healthy donors. Study observations and caveats: Presence/absence analyses supposed approximately even sequencing depth among donors. The investigators catalogued 150 to 200 TCR beta chains as cytomegalovirus-associated.

The germline V gene encodes CDR1 LNHDA and CDR2 SQIVND (reference sequence). This CDR3 region has 14 residues. The J segment lost 4 bases and the V segment lost 8 bases, leaving 5 bases of the junction unmatched. PCR amplification relied on 60 Vbeta primers (plus 13 Jbeta primers). The data were produced by immunoSEQ multiplex PCR, yet TCRdb's version contains in-frame clones alone and is incomplete. The sample consists of approximately 130,000 clones, 60% to 80% of them appearing once. As concerns this clone: The antigen remains unidentified.

The receptor was derived from a man in his fifties or sixties in good health and CMV-seronegative. This sequence joins TRBV19 and TRBJ1-2; the match to TRBD1 covers 12 bases. The material sequenced was PBMCs. In DNA, the CDR3 is TGTGCCAGTGGGGACAGGGGGCCTAGCTATGGCTACACCTTC. It codes for CASGDRGPSYGYTF. Complete variable domain (other parts from reference TRBV19 and TRBJ1-2): DGGITQSPKYLFRKEGQNVTLSCEQNLNHDAMYWYRQDPGQGLRLIYYSQIVNDFQKGDIAEGYSVSREKKESFPLTVTSAQKNPTAFYLCASGDRGPSYGYTFGSGTRLTVV.